Listed here are 30 T cell receptor beta chains from one sample, sequenced in a study of blood T cells in healthy people across ages. Then a second PCR, running about 6 to 12 cycles, was carried out with a sample-barcoded 5' primer and a J-beta primer mix. TCRdb reanalysed the 5' RACE reads using MiXCR and keeps one entry per CDR3 protein. The sample has some 1.4 million distinct CDR3 sequences, approximately 42% seen once. Sequencing used blood. Receptor source: a woman between 18 and 29 years old in good health.

This clonotype has a count of ten or more. The V call is TRBV29-1, the J call TRBJ2-5; 7 bases match TRBD2. The CDR3 loop spans 14 amino acids. Germline loops: CDR1 SQVTM, CDR2 ANQGSEA. The junction had 12 bases not matched to a gene; V was cut back by 6 bases and J by 5 bases. This CDR3 reads CSVGSRGSFETQYF. In DNA, the CDR3 is TGCAGCGTCGGTTCCCGCGGGAGCTTCGAGACCCAGTACTTC.

This clonotype was seen only a few times. The chain carries TRBV7-2 and TRBJ2-3; 12 bases are a match to TRBD2. The CDR3 length is 18 residues. Germline loops: CDR1 SGHTA, CDR2 FQGNSA. V gave up 3 bases and J gave up 1 base; unmatched junction bases: 8. The CDR3 sequence: CASSFTSGRPLGTDTQYF. The DNA of the CDR3 is TGTGCCAGCAGCTTTACTAGCGGGAGGCCGCTGGGCACAGATACGCAGTATTTT.

The V gene is TRBV11-2, the J gene TRBJ2-1; 10 nucleotides line up with TRBD2. Germline CDR1 SGHAT, CDR2 FQNNGV. CDR3 length: 18 amino acids. V lost 5 bases and J lost 6; bases outside the gene matches: 16. The chain's CDR3 is CASSGGSSGSGGCNEQFF. The CDR3 DNA reads as TGTGCCAGCAGCGGCGGATCTAGCGGGAGCGGGGGATGCAATGAGCAGTTCTTC.

The sample holds a few counts of this clonotype. The chain employs TRBV3-1 and TRBJ2-3; TRBD2 agrees at 8 bases. The length of the CDR3 is 15 residues. The germline gives CDR1 LGHDT, CDR2 YNNKEL (reference sequence). The V gene end was trimmed by 4 bases and the J gene end by 6 bases; junction bases not matched to a gene: 9. The CDR3 reads CASSRSGTSRDTQYF. The CDR3 DNA follows: TGTGCCAGCAGCCGTTCCGGGACTAGTCGGGATACGCAGTATTTT.

The chain is built from TRBV28 and TRBJ2-1, with D hard to call. In germline, CDR1 is MDHEN, CDR2 SYDVKM. The V end lost 5 bases, the J end lost 8 bases, and 13 bases lay between the germline ends. CDR3 length: 13 residues. CDR3 protein: CASSETASDEQFF. CDR3 nucleotides: TGTGCCAGCAGTGAGACCGCTAGTGATGAGCAGTTCTTC.

The chain uses TRBV20-1 and TRBJ1-1; D remains unclear. The CDR3 has 14 amino acids. CDR1 and CDR2 from the germline V gene are DFQATT and SNEGSKA (reference sequence). Deletions cut 5 bases from V and 5 bases from J, with 18 bases between. In DNA, the CDR3 is TGCAGTGCTCCCCAGTCTGGTCGGGATACTGAAGCTTTCTTT. It is translated as CSAPQSGRDTEAFF.

CDR3 residues: CSATDRVSTEAFF. CDR3 DNA sequence: TGCAGTGCAACAGACAGGGTAAGCACTGAAGCTTTCTTT. V and J are TRBV20-1 and TRBJ1-1; 7 nucleotides agree with TRBD1. CDR1 and CDR2 (germline): DFQATT, SNEGSKA (reference sequence). V lost 6 bases, J lost 4 bases, and 8 bases stayed unmatched. The CDR3 has 13 amino acids.

The chain uses TRBV20-1 and TRBJ2-1; D may correspond to TRBD1 or TRBD2 (5 bases each). This CDR3 has 15 residues. Trimming took off 5 bases at V and 2 bases at J, with 16 bases between the two ends. Germline V gives CDR1 DFQATT, CDR2 SNEGSKA (reference sequence). CDR3 sequence (DNA): TGCAGTGCTGGGGCGGGCGTGGGAGCCTACAATGAGCAGTTCTTC. This translates into CSAGAGVGAYNEQFF.

This clonotype was counted a few times. V usage is TRBV28 and J usage is TRBJ2-1; D possibly corresponds to TRBD1 (6 bases). The CDR3 is 13 amino acids. V was trimmed by 7 bases and J by 3 bases, leaving 10 bases between them. CDR1 and CDR2 from the germline V gene are MDHEN and SYDVKM. The CDR3 loop reads CASKGDDYNEQFF. The CDR3 bases are TGTGCCAGCAAGGGGGACGACTACAATGAGCAGTTCTTC.

The V gene is TRBV5-4, the J gene TRBJ1-6; 8 nucleotides match TRBD1. The CDR3 contains 15 residues. From germline, CDR1 is SGHNT and CDR2 YYREEE (reference sequence). Trimming at V came to 6 bases and at J to 7 bases, leaving 9 bases not matched to a gene. The CDR3 bases are TGTGCCAGCACGCCCTCGGGACAGGACAATTCACCCCTCCACTTT. It yields the protein CASTPSGQDNSPLHF.

CDR3 protein: CASSVWGSTQYF. The CDR3 bases are TGTGCCAGCAGTGTTTGGGGGTCTACGCAGTATTTT. The rearrangement uses TRBV2 and TRBJ2-3; D possibly matches TRBD1 or TRBD2 (5 bases each). Germline V gene data show CDR1 as SNHLY and CDR2 as FYNNEI. The CDR3 length is 12 residues. V gave up 4 bases and J gave up 8 bases, with 10 bases separating them. The full variable domain, rest sourced from reference TRBV2 and TRBJ2-3, is EPEVTQTPSHQVTQMGQEVILRCVPISNHLYFYWYRQILGQKVEFLVSFYNNEISEKSEIFDDQFSVERPDGSNFTLKIRSTKLEDSAMYFCASSVWGSTQYFGPGTRLTVL.

The chain joins TRBV10-1 to TRBJ2-3; D remains unclear. CDR1 is WNHNN and CDR2 is SYGVQD in the germline V gene (reference sequence). Trimming took off 4 bases at V and 8 bases at J, with 10 bases between the two ends. The CDR3 is 12 amino acids. The CDR3 region is CASSGTYLTQYF. DNA for the CDR3: TGCGCCAGCAGTGGCACCTACCTTACGCAGTATTTT.

This chain links TRBV7-8 with TRBJ2-1; 8 bases fit TRBD1. There are 15 residues in the CDR3. Trimming removed 8 bases from V and 4 bases from J; junction bases left unmatched: 10. Looked up from germline, CDR1 is SGHVS and CDR2 is FQNEAQ. The CDR3 loop reads CASELAGTGYNEQFF. The CDR3 nucleotides read TGTGCCAGCGAGCTTGCCGGGACAGGATACAATGAGCAGTTCTTC.

V is TRBV7-9 and J is TRBJ2-3; D remains ambiguous. The germline V gene has CDR1 SEHNR and CDR2 FQNEAQ (reference sequence). The V and J ends lost 5 bases and 2 bases respectively, with 8 bases between them. The CDR3 length is 13 residues. CDR3 bases: TGTGCCAGCAGCCACCCGTACACAGATACGCAGTATTTT. Encoded protein: CASSHPYTDTQYF.

This clonotype has just one count. This rearrangement joins TRBV13 to TRBJ2-3; D may match TRBD1 or TRBD2 (5 bases each). The CDR3 totals 15 residues. Trimming shortened V by 9 bases and J by 8 bases, and 24 bases separated the two germline ends. The germline V gene has CDR1 PRHDT and CDR2 FYEKMQ (reference sequence). CDR3 DNA sequence: TGTGCCAGTGCAACGGTGGGGACCCCGGTAGGTACGCAGTATTTT. Translating gives CASATVGTPVGTQYF.

This clonotype has more than one count but fewer than ten. The rearrangement links TRBV6-1 to TRBJ1-2; 7 bases match TRBD1. Germline CDR1 is MNHNS and CDR2 is SASEGT. The CDR3 loop spans 17 amino acids. Germline trimming cut 6 bases from V and 2 bases from J; bases unmatched to any gene: 15. CDR3 sequence (DNA): TGTGCCAGCAGGCCCTCGCACGGGACAGATTTAAACTATGGCTACACCTTC. It codes for CASRPSHGTDLNYGYTF.

This clonotype showed up many times. The chain combines TRBV2 with TRBJ1-2; a possible D gene is TRBD1 (5 bases). V lost 2 bases and J lost 3, with 7 bases in between. CDR3 size: 13 residues. Germline assignment: CDR1 SNHLY and CDR2 FYNNEI. Here the CDR3 DNA reads TGTGCCAGCAGTGAACAGGGCGACTATGGCTACACCTTC. This codes for CASSEQGDYGYTF. Variable domain in full (rest from reference TRBV2 and TRBJ1-2): EPEVTQTPSHQVTQMGQEVILRCVPISNHLYFYWYRQILGQKVEFLVSFYNNEISEKSEIFDDQFSVERPDGSNFTLKIRSTKLEDSAMYFCASSEQGDYGYTFGSGTRLTVV.

The chain is built from TRBV4-1 and TRBJ2-1; D might be TRBD1 (6 bases). The J call may be wrong; the DNA end is better matched by TRBJ2-7. Germline CDR1 MGHRA, CDR2 YSYEKL. There are 14 residues in the CDR3. CDR3 DNA sequence: TGCGCCAGCAGCCAAGATCATCGGGACAATGAGCAGTACTTC. Protein: CASSQDHRDNEQYF.

CDR3 sequence: CASSLPGYNEQYF. The CDR3 DNA is TGTGCCAGCAGTTTGCCCGGATACAATGAGCAGTACTTC. J is TRBJ2-1 and V is TRBV27; no clear D. The J call may be wrong; the DNA end is better matched by TRBJ2-7. Germline V gene lookup returns CDR1 MNHEY and CDR2 SMNVEV (reference sequence). The CDR3 consists of 13 residues.

This clonotype has a count of ten or more. The rearrangement links TRBV6-1 to TRBJ2-7; 11 positions match TRBD2. CDR1 and CDR2 (germline): MNHNS, SASEGT. The CDR3 extends over 15 amino acids. V shed 7 bases, J shed 3 bases, and the junction held 8 bases outside the gene matches. The CDR3 here is CASTPGLAEDYEQYF. The CDR3 DNA is TGTGCCAGCACCCCGGGACTAGCGGAGGACTACGAGCAGTACTTC.

This clonotype was observed a few times. The chain has TRBV20-1 and TRBJ2-3; TRBD2 matches 11 bases. In germline, CDR1 is DFQATT, CDR2 SNEGSKA (reference sequence). V dropped 0 bases and J dropped 4; count of bases not matched to a gene: 3. The CDR3 length is 15 residues. CDR3 sequence: CSARDSGRGADTQYF. CDR3 bases: TGCAGTGCTAGAGATAGCGGGAGGGGCGCAGATACGCAGTATTTT.

On this clonotype itself: This may arise from a read error, as a much more abundant clone is one base away. The chain employs TRBV5-5 and TRBJ2-1, with 7 bases that match TRBD1. Losses at the gene ends were 4 bases for V and 13 bases for J; bases not matched to a gene: 20. Germline CDR1 reads SGHKS; CDR2 reads YYEKEE (reference sequence). The CDR3 consists of 16 residues. CDR3 coding DNA: TGTGCCAGCAGCCTACGGGGACAGATGTACCAAGAGACCCAGTTCTTC. Encoded protein: CASSLRGQMYQETQFF.

This clonotype occurred a few times. The J gene is TRBJ1-6, the V gene TRBV28; 8 bases map to TRBD1. V was clipped by 9 bases and J by 7 bases; unmatched bases: 8. This CDR3 spans 14 amino acids. Germline assignment: CDR1 MDHEN and CDR2 SYDVKM. The chain's CDR3 is CASFPGQENSPLHF. Written as DNA, the CDR3 is TGTGCCAGTTTTCCGGGACAGGAAAATTCACCCCTCCACTTT. The full variable domain, its missing parts supplied by reference TRBV28 and TRBJ1-6, is DVKVTQSSRYLVKRTGEKVFLECVQDMDHENMFWYRQDPGLGLRLIYFSYDVKMKEKGDIPEGYSVSREKKERFSLILESASTNQTSMYLCASFPGQENSPLHFGNGTRLTVT.

This clonotype was seen a few times. The gene calls are TRBV2 and TRBJ2-1; a possible D gene is TRBD2 (5 bases). CDR1 and CDR2 from the germline V gene are SNHLY and FYNNEI. V gave up 7 bases and J gave up 10 bases, with 11 bases separating them. The CDR3 extends over 11 amino acids. The CDR3 nucleotides read TGTGCCAGCACCTTACAGCGGGAGCAGTTCTTC. This codes for CASTLQREQFF.

The table lists this clonotype with a count of one. This chain connects TRBV25-1 to TRBJ1-2; D ambiguous. The germline CDR1 and CDR2 sequences are MGHDK and SYGVNS. The V and J ends lost 2 bases and 8 bases respectively, with 12 bases between them. The length of the CDR3 is 13 residues. The CDR3 region is CASSEVWEGGYTF. The CDR3 DNA reads TGTGCCAGCAGTGAAGTTTGGGAAGGGGGCTACACCTTC.

In the case of this clonotype: A junction end diverges from the germline sequence, so it may reflect a read error. The V gene is TRBV4-2, the J gene TRBJ2-3; weak D call: TRBD1 (6 bases). Germline-derived CDR1 and CDR2 are LGHNA and YNFKEQ. This CDR3 is built from 15 residues. The CDR3 spells CVSSQDRDTQDTQYF. In nucleotides, the CDR3 is TGTGTCAGCAGCCAAGACCGGGACACCCAAGATACGCAGTATTTT.

This clonotype has more than one count but fewer than ten. The chain combines TRBV21-1 with TRBJ2-5; the D call in the table, TRBD1, was not verified against the DNA. TRBV21-1 represents a pseudogene. The CDR3 contains 11 residues. The CDR3 is CASSPPRTQYF. CDR3 sequence (DNA): TGTGCCAGCAGCCCCCCTCGGACCCAGTACTTC.

The chain has TRBV6-1 and TRBJ2-7, with D perhaps TRBD1 (6 bases). There are 14 residues in the CDR3. The germline V and J ends were trimmed by 3 bases and 0 bases, with 9 bases remaining between them. Germline CDR1 is MNHNS and CDR2 is SASEGT. DNA of the CDR3: TGTGCCAGCAGTGATCCCAGGGGCTCCTACGAGCAGTACTTC. Its protein product is CASSDPRGSYEQYF.

V and J are TRBV7-8 and TRBJ2-1; tentative D call: TRBD2 (5 bases). V lost 3 bases and J lost 6, with 12 bases in between. In germline, CDR1 is SGHVS, CDR2 FQNEAQ. The CDR3 runs to 14 residues. CDR3: CASSFESSSNEQFF. The CDR3 nucleotides are TGTGCCAGCAGCTTTGAATCTAGCAGCAATGAGCAGTTCTTC.

This clonotype came up a few times. The chain has TRBV2 and TRBJ2-3; TRBD2 might be the D (5 bases). Germline CDR1 SNHLY, CDR2 FYNNEI. V was trimmed by 3 bases and J by 11 bases, leaving 15 bases between them. This CDR3 has 13 residues. The CDR3 is CASSDRGYNEQYF. The DNA for the CDR3 is TGTGCCAGCAGTGACCGGGGATACAATGAGCAGTATTTT. The complete variable domain, with remaining parts taken from reference TRBV2 and TRBJ2-3, reads EPEVTQTPSHQVTQMGQEVILRCVPISNHLYFYWYRQILGQKVEFLVSFYNNEISEKSEIFDDQFSVERPDGSNFTLKIRSTKLEDSAMYFCASSDRGYNEQYFGPGTRLTVL.